These 13 T cell receptor beta chains originate from one sample sequenced in a study of blood T cell repertoires in COVID-19 (TCRdb year 2020). Libraries came from the immunoSEQ multiplex PCR assay. In TCRdb, the immuneACCESS table is reduced to in-frame sequences with V and J assigned. These tables do not hold every clone; where another copy was compared, an unresolved V gene accounts for under half, and the others remain unexplained. This sample comprises tens of thousands of clones, 84% of them detected only once. The ten most abundant clones make up 9% to 15% of the sample. Sequenced sample: peripheral blood. These receptors all come from a human donor in a cohort sampled during active COVID-19.

The chain links TRBV19 to TRBJ2-1, with TRBD1 as a possible D gene (5 bases). The length of the CDR3 is 13 residues. Trimming left V 7 bases short and J 4 bases short, with 11 bases between. The germline V gene has CDR1 LNHDA and CDR2 SQIVND (reference sequence). The CDR3 protein is CASNKGRYNEQFF. CDR3 nucleotides: TGTGCCAGTAACAAGGGGCGATACAATGAGCAGTTCTTC.

This clone was recorded only once. J is TRBJ2-3 and V is TRBV21-1; no check of the table's D call, TRBD2, against the DNA was made. TRBV21-1 constitutes a pseudogene. The CDR3 is 18 residues long. The CDR3 reads CASGDRDTSGHQKDTQYF. The CDR3 region has the DNA TGTGCCAGCGGGGACAGGGACACTAGCGGGCATCAGAAAGATACGCAGTATTTT.

The chain recombines TRBV11-2 with TRBJ1-4; D unresolved. The CDR3 loop spans 13 amino acids. Germline V lookup: CDR1 SGHAT, CDR2 FQNNGV. V lost 0 bases to trimming and J lost 10 bases, with 9 bases between them. CDR3 loop: CASSLETVGKLFF. The CDR3 region has the DNA TGTGCCAGCAGCTTAGAAACGGTCGGAAAACTGTTTTTT.

The DNA of the CDR3 is TGTGCCAGCAGCGCCCGGGACAGGGGGTCCACTGAAGCTTTCTTT. This gives the protein CASSARDRGSTEAFF. The V gene is TRBV21-1, the J gene TRBJ1-1; TRBD1 was called by the table and not checked on the DNA. TRBV21-1 is a listed pseudogene. CDR3 size: 15 residues.

This chain links TRBV2 with TRBJ2-1, with D possibly being TRBD2 (7 bases). Between the trimmed V and J ends, which lost 10 bases and 13 bases, there was a span of 20 bases. Germline V lookup: CDR1 SNHLY, CDR2 FYNNEI. CDR3 size: 12 residues. The CDR3 DNA sequence: TGTGCCAACATGCAGGAGGGGGGGAGACAGTTCTTC. It yields the protein CANMQEGGRQFF.

The chain links TRBV6-2 or TRBV6-3 to TRBJ2-2; D uncertain. V lost 6 bases to trimming and J lost 0 bases, with 17 bases between them. This CDR3 region has 17 residues. Germline-derived CDR1 and CDR2 are MNHEY and SVGEGT. This CDR3 reads CASSLLRSPSNTGELFF. The CDR3 region has the DNA TGTGCCAGCAGCCTACTCAGGTCACCCTCGAACACCGGGGAGCTGTTTTTT.

V usage is TRBV18 and J usage is TRBJ1-5; tentative D call: TRBD1 (5 bases). The CDR3 is made up of 14 amino acids. Trimming cost V 3 bases and J 0 bases, with 6 bases left between them. The germline gives CDR1 KGHSH, CDR2 LQKENI. The CDR3 loop reads CASSPGGSNQPQHF. The CDR3 DNA reads as TGTGCCAGCTCACCCGGGGGTAGCAATCAGCCCCAGCATTTT. The whole variable domain, filled in from reference TRBV18 and TRBJ1-5, reads NAGVMQNPRHLVRRRGQEARLRCSPMKGHSHVYWYRQLPEEGLKFMVYLQKENIIDESGMPKERFSAEFPKEGPSILRIQQVVRGDSAAYFCASSPGGSNQPQHFGDGTRLSIL.

The CDR3 protein is CASRAGRNTEAFF. In DNA, the CDR3 is TGTGCCAGCCGGGCGGGGAGGAACACTGAAGCTTTCTTT. The chain combines TRBV27 with TRBJ1-1; D not certain. The CDR3 has 13 residues. Germline V gene lookup returns CDR1 MNHEY and CDR2 SMNVEV (reference sequence). V was trimmed by 8 bases and J by 1 base, leaving 11 bases between them.

This sequence joins TRBV6-6 and TRBJ1-1; no firm D call. The length of the CDR3 is 13 residues. Trimming removed 6 bases from V and 4 bases from J, with 12 bases in between. The germline gives CDR1 MNHNY, CDR2 SVGAGI (reference sequence). CDR3 loop: CASRDPGVTEAFF. The CDR3 DNA is TGTGCCAGCAGAGACCCCGGGGTCACTGAAGCTTTCTTT.

V gene TRBV11-2 combines with J gene TRBJ2-5, with D perhaps matching TRBD1 (5 bases). The CDR3 is made up of 13 amino acids. V was trimmed by 7 bases and J by 1 base, leaving 10 bases between them. The germline gives CDR1 SGHAT, CDR2 FQNNGV. CDR3 DNA: TGTGCCAGCATGGAGACAGTCCAAGAGACCCAGTACTTC. Encoded protein: CASMETVQETQYF. Full variable domain (rest looked up from reference TRBV11-2 and TRBJ2-5): EAGVAQSPRYKIIEKRQSVAFWCNPISGHATLYWYQQILGQGPKLLIQFQNNGVVDDSQLPKDRFSAERLKGVDSTLKIQPAKLEDSAVYLCASMETVQETQYFGPGTRLLVL.

The chain couples TRBV3-1 (or the pseudogene TRBV3-2) to TRBJ1-4, with D uncertain. This CDR3 contains 14 residues. V lost 5 bases and J 8 bases, leaving 15 bases between the germline ends. Germline loops: CDR1 LGHDT, CDR2 YNNKEL (reference sequence). The CDR3 bases are TGTGCCAGCAGCGCGGGGAGCACTGGGGAAAAACTGTTTTTT. Its translation is CASSAGSTGEKLFF.

This clone was detected a few times. The chain carries TRBV4-3 and TRBJ1-2; 7 nucleotides agree with TRBD1. This CDR3 comprises 15 residues. Trimming removed 0 bases from V and 4 bases from J; junction bases left unmatched: 5. CDR1 is LGHNA, CDR2 YSLEER, per germline. The CDR3 nucleotides are TGCGCCAGCAGCCAAGATTTAGGGGGCGCCTATGGCTACACCTTC. Translated, it gives CASSQDLGGAYGYTF.

The rearrangement links TRBV18 to TRBJ1-2; no firm D call. Germline V lookup: CDR1 KGHSH, CDR2 LQKENI. The CDR3 has 14 amino acids. The V and J ends lost 6 bases and 8 bases respectively, with 19 bases between them. CDR3 bases: TGTGCCAGCTCGTCAGGAGAGGGCTATTCGGGCTACACCTTC. It encodes CASSSGEGYSGYTF.